The 26 T cell receptor beta chains given below trace back to one sample, sequenced in a study of T cells in Graves' hyperthyroidism and ophthalmopathy. Authors of the study amplified TCR beta CDR3 regions from RNA transcripts. HTBI primers were used for first-round RT-PCR of the TCR CDR3. TCRdb fed the multiplex PCR reads into MiXCR, producing one record per CDR3 protein. The sample records approximately 600,000 distinct CDR3 sequences, about 15% being singletons. Sequencing was performed on blood. These receptors were collected from a woman between 40 and 55 years old with Graves' ophthalmopathy.

The genes are TRBV29-1 and TRBJ1-2; D is possibly TRBD1 (5 bases). This CDR3 is 13 amino acids long. Deletions cut 7 bases from V and 2 bases from J, with 14 bases between. From germline, CDR1 is SQVTM and CDR2 ANQGSEA. The CDR3 region has the DNA TGCAGCGCGGGGGTGACAGAAAACTATGGCTACACCTTC. Residues: CSAGVTENYGYTF. Based on the CDR3 plus reference TRBV29-1 and TRBJ1-2, the full variable domain is SAVISQKPSRDICQRGTSLTIQCQVDSQVTMMFWYRQQPGQSLTLIATANQGSEATYESGFVIDKFPISRPNLTFSTLTVSNMSPEDSSIYLCSAGVTENYGYTFGSGTRLTVV.

This clonotype was seen repeatedly, ten times or more. The J gene is TRBJ1-1, the V gene TRBV6-5; D remains unclear. Germline-derived CDR1 and CDR2 are MNHEY and SVGAGI. V lost 3 bases, J lost 4 bases, and 6 bases lay in between. CDR3 length equals 12 residues. CDR3 in amino acids: CASSYHGTEAFF. The DNA of the CDR3 is TGTGCCAGCAGTTATCACGGCACTGAAGCTTTCTTT.

This clonotype was counted many times. V is TRBV19 and J is TRBJ1-1; 9 positions agree with TRBD1. CDR1 and CDR2 (germline): LNHDA, SQIVND (reference sequence). The junction had 12 bases not matched to a gene; V was cut back by 7 bases and J by 0 bases. CDR3 size: 17 residues. The CDR3 DNA is TGTGCCAGTACTCCCGGGACAGGGCGGAGGGTGAACACTGAAGCTTTCTTT. Amino acids: CASTPGTGRRVNTEAFF.

There are a few counts of this clonotype. The CDR3 region is CASSSSNYYEQYF. The CDR3 region has the DNA TGTGCCAGCAGCTCCTCGAATTACTACGAGCAGTACTTC. The V call is TRBV11-1, the J call TRBJ2-7; no clear D gene. V shed 4 bases and J shed 3 bases, with 10 bases lying between them. The CDR3 runs 13 residues. In germline, CDR1 is SGHAT, CDR2 FQDESV (reference sequence). Filled out from reference TRBV11-1 and TRBJ2-7, the complete variable domain reads EAEVAQSPRYKITEKSQAVAFWCDPISGHATLYWYRQILGQGPELLVQFQDESVVDDSQLPKDRFSAERLKGVDSTLKIQPAELGDSAMYLCASSSSNYYEQYFGPGTRLTVT.

This clonotype was detected many times. The chain uses TRBV6-5 and TRBJ1-1, with a weak D call TRBD1 (6 bases). Trimming took off 2 bases at V and 7 bases at J, with 11 bases between the two ends. The CDR3 is 13 residues long. The germline gives CDR1 MNHEY, CDR2 SVGAGI. In DNA, the CDR3 is TGTGCCAGCAGTTACCAGTTACAGGGTGAAGCTTTCTTT. Amino acid sequence: CASSYQLQGEAFF.

J is TRBJ2-5 and V is TRBV6-5, with 8 bases that match TRBD2. Germline CDR1 and CDR2: MNHEY and SVGAGI. The CDR3 totals 17 residues. J gave up 5 bases and V 2 bases, and 13 bases lay outside the gene matches. Written as DNA, the CDR3 is TGTGCCAGCAGTTACGACGGGAGGGGGTCCGGGCCGGAGACCCAGTACTTC. The encoded protein is CASSYDGRGSGPETQYF.

This clonotype was found many times. The V call is TRBV6-1, the J call TRBJ1-1, with D unresolved. The CDR3 is 15 residues long. V lost 1 base to trimming and J lost 3 bases, with 12 bases between them. Germline values: CDR1 MNHNS, CDR2 SASEGT. The chain's CDR3 is CASSEGRPIYTEAFF. CDR3 in DNA: TGTGCCAGCAGTGAAGGCAGACCTATTTACACTGAAGCTTTCTTT.

This clonotype has a count of ten or more. The chain uses TRBV30 and TRBJ2-7, with 8 bases lining up with TRBD2. V was clipped by 4 bases and J by 2 bases; unmatched bases: 7. The germline V gene has CDR1 GTSNPN and CDR2 SVGIG (reference sequence). The CDR3 totals 14 residues. CDR3 bases: TGTGCCTGGACTCCCCGGGAGGGAACCTACGAGCAGTACTTC. Amino acids: CAWTPREGTYEQYF.

This clonotype was observed many times. The chain employs TRBV29-1 and TRBJ1-1; the match to TRBD1 covers 7 bases. The CDR3 spans 14 residues. CDR1 and CDR2 from the germline V gene are SQVTM and ANQGSEA. V lost 1 base to trimming and J lost 7 bases; unmatched junction nucleotides: 9. Here the CDR3 DNA reads TGCAGCGTTGAAGTGGGCAGGGGGGATAGTGAAGCTTTCTTT. This gives the protein CSVEVGRGDSEAFF.

The chain carries TRBV20-1 and TRBJ2-2; TRBD2 is a possible D gene (5 bases). Germline values: CDR1 DFQATT, CDR2 SNEGSKA (reference sequence). Trimming removed 1 base at V and 3 bases at J, with 9 bases between. The CDR3 is made up of 14 amino acids. The CDR3 region has the DNA TGCAGTGCTAGAGGGAGCGGCGACACCGGGGAGCTGTTTTTT. Amino acid sequence: CSARGSGDTGELFF.

This chain connects TRBV12-3 or TRBV12-4 to TRBJ1-4; the D gene is possibly TRBD1 (6 bases). The CDR3 is made up of 12 amino acids. The V gene lost 6 bases and the J gene lost 8 bases, with 10 bases spanning the gap. CDR3 DNA sequence: TGTGCCAGCAGCTGGGACACAGAAAAACTGTTTTTT. Translation gives CASSWDTEKLFF.

This clonotype was seen repeatedly, ten times or more. V and J are TRBV12-3 or TRBV12-4 and TRBJ2-7, with D possibly matching TRBD2 (5 bases). The V and J ends lost 6 bases and 4 bases respectively, with 22 bases between them. CDR3 size: 16 residues. DNA of the CDR3: TGTGCCAGCAGGAAACTCGGGCCAGTGACTATTTACGAGCAGTACTTC. Residues: CASRKLGPVTIYEQYF.

The chain recombines TRBV2 with TRBJ2-7; a weak D match, TRBD2 (5 bases). Germline assignment: CDR1 SNHLY and CDR2 FYNNEI. V was pared by 4 bases and J by 9 bases, with 13 bases between. The CDR3 loop spans 12 amino acids. The CDR3 bases are TGTGCCAGCAGTGGTATGGGAGCCGGGCAGTACTTC. Encoded protein: CASSGMGAGQYF.

The V and J genes are TRBV7-9 and TRBJ1-2; D is unresolved. Trimming shortened V by 3 bases and J by 8 bases, and 13 bases separated the two germline ends. CDR3 length equals 13 residues. Germline CDR1 and CDR2: SEHNR and FQNEAQ (reference sequence). This CDR3 reads CASSFGFGWGYTF. DNA of the CDR3: TGTGCCAGCAGCTTTGGCTTTGGCTGGGGCTACACCTTC.

This clonotype came up many times. CDR3 sequence reads: CASSGPDRGEQYF. The CDR3, as DNA: TGTGCCAGCAGTGGGCCGGACAGAGGCGAGCAGTACTTC. The chain employs TRBV28 and TRBJ2-7; D is perhaps TRBD1 (6 bases). Germline CDR1 MDHEN, CDR2 SYDVKM. The length of the CDR3 is 13 residues. V lost 5 bases and J lost 6, with 14 bases in between.

The chain couples TRBV28 to TRBJ2-7; maybe TRBD2 (5 bases). V was cut by 6 bases and J by 6 bases, with 12 bases left in between. This CDR3 has 12 residues. The V gene's germline CDR1 is MDHEN and CDR2 SYDVKM. CDR3 protein: CASRGEDGEQYF. CDR3 nucleotides: TGTGCCAGCAGGGGAGAGGACGGCGAGCAGTACTTC.

The chain joins TRBV29-1 to TRBJ2-7; TRBD2 matches 8 bases. V was pared by 4 bases and J by 3 bases, with 2 bases of the junction left unmatched. CDR3 length: 12 amino acids. CDR1 is SQVTM, CDR2 ANQGSEA, per germline. CDR3 in DNA: TGCAGCGTTGCGGCGGGAGGCTACGAGCAGTACTTC. This sequence encodes CSVAAGGYEQYF.

With respect to this clonotype: One end of the junction does not line up with germline, which may come from a read error. The chain links TRBV28 to TRBJ2-7, with D possibly matching TRBD1 (6 bases). CDR3 length: 15 residues. Per the germline V gene, CDR1 is MDHEN and CDR2 is SYDVKM. CDR3 amino acids: CVSSRPGHLSYEQYF. The CDR3 DNA reads TGTGTCAGCAGTAGACCGGGACATCTCTCCTACGAGCAGTACTTC.

J is TRBJ2-2 and V is TRBV6-2 or TRBV6-3, with 11 bases identical to TRBD1. Germline V gene sequence: CDR1 MNHEY, CDR2 SVGEGT. This CDR3 region has 16 residues. V lost 2 bases and J lost 2; bases outside the gene matches: 1. The DNA of the CDR3 is TGTGCCAGCAGTTACGGGACAGGGGGAAACACCGGGGAGCTGTTTTTT. Translating gives CASSYGTGGNTGELFF.

This clonotype was observed many times. This chain uses TRBV20-1 with TRBJ1-1; D is unresolved. Trimming shortened V by 5 bases and J by 4 bases, and 11 bases separated the two germline ends. The germline CDR1 and CDR2 sequences are DFQATT and SNEGSKA (reference sequence). The CDR3 contains 12 residues. CDR3 loop: CSAPSDVTEAFF. The CDR3, as DNA: TGCAGTGCTCCGAGTGACGTCACTGAAGCTTTCTTT.

The J gene is TRBJ2-7, the V gene TRBV7-2; D unresolved. The CDR3 contains 13 residues. Trimming took 1 base from V and 7 from J, leaving 11 bases between them. CDR1 and CDR2 from the germline V gene are SGHTA and FQGNSA. The CDR3 loop is CASSLVLVGEQYF. The CDR3, as DNA: TGTGCCAGCAGCTTAGTTTTGGTTGGGGAGCAGTACTTC.

In its sample, this clonotype was seen many times. A much larger clonotype is one base distant, so this may be a read error. This rearrangement joins TRBV15 to TRBJ1-1; D gene uncertain. Germline V gives CDR1 LNHNV, CDR2 YYDKDF (reference sequence). The CDR3 runs to 14 residues. V was pared by 0 bases and J by 1 base, with 6 bases between. CDR3 DNA: TGTGCCACCAGCAGAGATCGGGAGAACACTGAAGCTTTCTTT. Translation gives CATSRDRENTEAFF. The full variable domain, its missing parts supplied by reference TRBV15 and TRBJ1-1, is DAMVIQNPRYQVTQFGKPVTLSCSQTLNHNVMYWYQQKSSQAPKLLFHYYDKDFNNEADTPDNFQSRRPNTSFCFLDIRSPGLGDTAMYLCATSRDRENTEAFFGQGTRLTVV.

This clonotype was detected many times. This chain connects TRBV27 to TRBJ1-2; D is perhaps TRBD1 (5 bases). CDR1 and CDR2 from the germline V gene are MNHEY and SMNVEV (reference sequence). This CDR3 comprises 14 residues. Deletions cut 6 bases from V and 4 bases from J, with 15 bases between. Here the CDR3 DNA reads TGTGCCAGCAGGGGGCTTACGTCCTCCTATGGCTACACCTTC. This gives the protein CASRGLTSSYGYTF.

This clonotype was counted ten times or more. This chain links TRBV30 with TRBJ2-2; D could derive from TRBD1 or TRBD2 (6 bases each). V lost 8 bases to trimming and J lost 3 bases, with 13 bases between them. Germline CDR1 and CDR2: GTSNPN and SVGIG (reference sequence). This CDR3 spans 13 amino acids. CDR3: CARMRGDTGELFF. DNA of the CDR3: TGTGCCCGTATGAGGGGGGACACCGGGGAGCTGTTTTTT.

This clonotype has just a few counts. The chain carries TRBV20-1 and TRBJ2-5, with no clear D. The CDR3 contains 14 residues. Looked up from germline, CDR1 is DFQATT and CDR2 is SNEGSKA (reference sequence). V was shortened by 0 bases and J by 5 bases, with 13 bases between the two germline ends. As DNA, the CDR3 is TGCAGTGCTAGAGATTACGAGTCCCCCGAGACCCAGTACTTC. It codes for CSARDYESPETQYF.

This clonotype showed up many times. The rearrangement links TRBV28 to TRBJ2-2; D is possibly TRBD1 (6 bases). V lost 6 bases and J 3 bases, leaving 14 bases between the germline ends. This CDR3 contains 15 residues. The germline V gene encodes CDR1 MDHEN and CDR2 SYDVKM. Written as DNA, the CDR3 is TGTGCCAGCAGGCATTCACGGACAGACACCGGGGAGCTGTTTTTT. This gives the protein CASRHSRTDTGELFF.